This is a list of T cell receptor beta chains from one sample in a study of shared clonotypes between healthy human individuals. Data came from immunoSEQ multiplex PCR; TCRdb stores just in-frame clones and leaves some out. The sample lists 1,500,000 or so clones; roughly 98.5% were seen once. Source material: naive CD4+ T cells sorted from blood. Receptor source: a man aged 25-40 years in good health. Both conserved end residues are part of each CDR3. The order of the fields is clone size, J gene, V gene, CDR3 protein. Rows give clone size only sometimes, using once, few, many, or a class for an expanded clone.

clone_size: NA
j_call: TRBJ2-7
v_call: TRBV7-9
cdr3_aa: CASSLDRNYEQYF

clone_size: NA
j_call: TRBJ2-7
v_call: TRBV18
cdr3_aa: CASSPPSEASYEQYF

clone_size: NA
j_call: TRBJ2-1
v_call: TRBV19
cdr3_aa: CASRGLAGVRNEQFF

clone_size: NA
j_call: TRBJ2-7
v_call: TRBV7-9
cdr3_aa: CASSIGGSGYEQYF

clone_size: NA
j_call: TRBJ1-5
v_call: TRBV28
cdr3_aa: CASCYGDREDQPQHF

clone_size: NA
j_call: TRBJ2-5
v_call: TRBV7-9
cdr3_aa: CASSLYGKETQYF

clone_size: NA
j_call: TRBJ1-5
v_call: TRBV28
cdr3_aa: CASSSRNQPQHF

clone_size: NA
j_call: TRBJ1-1
v_call: TRBV11-2
cdr3_aa: CASSLDLGGNTEAFF

clone_size: NA
j_call: TRBJ1-4
v_call: TRBV7-8
cdr3_aa: CASSLRIGFDEKLFF

clone_size: NA
j_call: TRBJ2-7
v_call: TRBV21-1
cdr3_aa: CASSTRRDSPYEQYF

clone_size: once
j_call: TRBJ1-1
v_call: TRBV28
cdr3_aa: CASSPPPGSGTEAFF

clone_size: once
j_call: TRBJ2-6
v_call: TRBV11-2
cdr3_aa: CASSLDLASGANVLTF

clone_size: NA
j_call: TRBJ1-2
v_call: TRBV2
cdr3_aa: CASRNLRGYTF

clone_size: NA
j_call: TRBJ2-3
v_call: TRBV21-1
cdr3_aa: CASSKIYRIKREGQGTDTQYF

clone_size: NA
j_call: TRBJ2-7
v_call: TRBV7-8
cdr3_aa: CASSLAGSYEQYF

clone_size: NA
j_call: TRBJ1-5
v_call: TRBV19
cdr3_aa: CASSGETGRNQPQHF